The 17 T cell receptor beta chains reported below all come from one sample, sequenced in a study of shared clonotypes between healthy human individuals. Only in-frame clones appear in the TCRdb table, and some are missing; sequencing was by immunoSEQ multiplex PCR. The sample holds a few hundred thousand clones, about 74% seen once. Material for sequencing was PBMCs. The source is a woman aged 40 to 50 in good health. Some clones in this sample may be carry-over from other donors' samples.

This clone was observed a single time. The chain recombines TRBV2 with TRBJ2-3, with TRBD2 identical over 8 bases. J was trimmed by 9 bases and V by 6 bases; bases with no gene match: 11. The CDR3 has 14 amino acids. Per the germline V gene, CDR1 is SNHLY and CDR2 is FYNNEI. The CDR3 DNA is TGTGCCAGCAGCCCTGAGGTCGGGAGGGCGACGCAGTATTTT. Protein product: CASSPEVGRATQYF.

This chain links TRBV29-1 with TRBJ2-3; weak D call: TRBD2 (6 bases). The CDR3 consists of 13 residues. In germline, CDR1 is SQVTM, CDR2 ANQGSEA. The V and J ends lost 4 bases and 8 bases respectively, with 16 bases between them. CDR3 protein: CSVVLGGIGTQYF. DNA for the CDR3: TGCAGCGTTGTTCTCGGCGGGATAGGTACGCAGTATTTT.

This chain joins TRBV7-9 and TRBJ1-5, with D perhaps TRBD1 (6 bases). Trimming pared 5 bases from V and 3 bases from J, leaving 20 bases between. CDR1 is SEHNR, CDR2 FQNEAQ, per germline (reference sequence). The CDR3 consists of 17 residues. CDR3 sequence: CASSRDPRGWDNQPQHF. CDR3 nucleotides: TGTGCCAGCAGCCGGGACCCCAGGGGTTGGGACAATCAGCCCCAGCATTTT.

For this clone: A far larger clone is one base from this, pointing to a likely read error. The chain links TRBV6-1 to TRBJ2-5; weak D call: TRBD1 (10 bases). The CDR3 totals 16 residues. Germline CDR1 and CDR2: MNHNS and SASEGT. The CDR3 region has the DNA TGTGCCAGCAATGAAGCGGGGGGACAGGGGTATGAGACCCAGTACTTC. Amino acids: CASNEAGGQGYETQYF.

V gene TRBV29-1 combines with J gene TRBJ1-4, with D perhaps TRBD1 (5 bases). The ends were cut back, 7 bases at V and 2 bases at J, with 14 bases in the middle. The CDR3 extends over 14 amino acids. Germline values: CDR1 SQVTM, CDR2 ANQGSEA. CDR3 residues: CSAGTLSTNEKLFF. In nucleotides, the CDR3 is TGCAGCGCTGGGACGCTTTCGACTAATGAAAAACTGTTTTTT.

The chain couples TRBV28 to TRBJ2-1; the match to TRBD2 covers 7 bases. Trimming removed 4 bases from V and 6 bases from J; junction bases left unmatched: 9. This CDR3 has 15 residues. CDR1 and CDR2 (germline): MDHEN, SYDVKM. CDR3 sequence: CASSSRETVFNEQFF. The CDR3 DNA is TGTGCCAGCAGTTCGCGGGAGACGGTTTTCAATGAGCAGTTCTTC.

V is TRBV9 and J is TRBJ1-3; D remains unclear. Germline assignment: CDR1 SGDLS and CDR2 YYNGEE. Deletions cut 3 bases from V and 3 bases from J, with 10 bases between. The CDR3 sequence is 14 residues long. For the CDR3, the DNA is TGTGCCAGCAGCGCGAGATCAGTTGGAAACACCATATATTTT. Translating gives CASSARSVGNTIYF.

The CDR3 coding sequence is TGTGCCAGCAAACTCCCAAACTCGGACAGGGCCTTATATGGCTACACCTTC. Encoded protein: CASKLPNSDRALYGYTF. V is TRBV21-1 and J is TRBJ1-2; the table's TRBD1 call for D was not verified on the DNA. TRBV21-1 counts as a pseudogene. The CDR3 totals 17 residues.

This rearrangement joins TRBV30 to TRBJ2-1; tentative D call: TRBD1 (6 bases). Between the trimmed V and J ends, which lost 4 bases and 6 bases, there was a span of 19 bases. The CDR3 length is 15 residues. The germline V gene has CDR1 GTSNPN and CDR2 SVGIG (reference sequence). CDR3 loop: CAWTGDPPTRNEQFF. The CDR3 nucleotides read TGTGCCTGGACAGGGGACCCCCCAACGCGCAATGAGCAGTTCTTC. The full variable domain, with the rest looked up from reference TRBV30 and TRBJ2-1, is SQTIHQWPATLVQPVGSPLSLECTVEGTSNPNLYWYRQAAGRGLQLLFYSVGIGQISSEVPQNLSASRPQDRQFILSSKKLLLSDSGFYLCAWTGDPPTRNEQFFGPGTRLTVL.

DNA for the CDR3: TGTGCCAGCAGCTTTTCAGGGGTTAGCTCCTACAATGAGCAGTTCTTC. Its protein is CASSFSGVSSYNEQFF. This rearrangement joins TRBV7-9 to TRBJ2-1; D possibly corresponds to TRBD1 (6 bases). The CDR3 length is 16 residues. Germline assignment: CDR1 SEHNR and CDR2 FQNEAQ (reference sequence). Trimming took 3 bases from V and 0 from J, leaving 12 bases between them.

V and J are TRBV28 and TRBJ1-2; possibly TRBD1 for D (5 bases). Trimming stripped 6 bases from V and 3 bases from J, with 14 bases between. Germline loops: CDR1 MDHEN, CDR2 SYDVKM. This CDR3 is 14 amino acids long. Here the CDR3 reads CASSPGGNHYGYTF. In DNA, the CDR3 is TGTGCCAGCAGCCCCGGGGGGAATCACTATGGCTACACCTTC.

This clone was seen just once. The chain combines TRBV18 with TRBJ2-1, with D hard to call. The CDR3 runs to 15 residues. The V end lost 1 base, the J end lost 2 bases, and 9 bases lay between the germline ends. The germline CDR1 and CDR2 sequences are KGHSH and LQKENI. The CDR3 DNA reads TGTGCCAGCTCACCACTTACTGGACCCTACAATGAGCAGTTCTTC. Amino acid sequence: CASSPLTGPYNEQFF.

V and J are TRBV7-3 and TRBJ2-1; TRBD2 aligns across 9 bases. V dropped 5 bases and J dropped 3; count of bases not matched to a gene: 8. This CDR3 is built from 16 residues. Per germline, CDR1 SGHTA and CDR2 FQGTGA. The chain's CDR3 is CASSDGRGRVYNEQFF. In DNA, the CDR3 is TGTGCCAGCAGCGACGGGCGCGGGAGGGTCTACAATGAGCAGTTCTTC.

This clone appeared many times. The same CDR3 can be traced to other DNA sequences in this sample. V and J are TRBV30 and TRBJ1-1; D unclear. V dropped 2 bases and J dropped 10 bases, with 8 bases sitting between them. This CDR3 comprises 10 residues. Germline assignment: CDR1 GTSNPN and CDR2 SVGIG (reference sequence). This CDR3 is CAWSTPSAFF. The CDR3 DNA reads TGTGCCTGGAGTACCCCCTCAGCTTTCTTT.

On this clone itself: One base separates it from a far larger clone, so it is likely a read error. The chain links TRBV6-6 to TRBJ1-1; weak D call: TRBD1 (6 bases). V was clipped by 7 bases and J by 1 base, with 16 bases between them. The CDR3 contains 15 residues. Germline loops: CDR1 MNHNY, CDR2 SVGAGI (reference sequence). In DNA, the CDR3 is TGTGCCAGCATTGAGGGCGGCAGGGGGAACACTGAAGCTTTCTTT. Protein product: CASIEGGRGNTEAFF.

CDR3 bases: TGTGCCAGCAGAGATGGGATGAACACTGAAGCTTTCTTT. Its protein is CASRDGMNTEAFF. This chain links TRBV6-6 with TRBJ1-1; D is undetermined. This CDR3 contains 13 residues. Trimming pared 6 bases from V and 0 bases from J, leaving 8 bases between. Per germline, CDR1 MNHNY and CDR2 SVGAGI (reference sequence).

With respect to this clone: A far more abundant clone sits one base away, making this likely a read error. The genes are TRBV30 and TRBJ1-3; D is uncertain. This CDR3 spans 12 amino acids. CDR1 and CDR2 (germline): GTSNPN, SVGIG (reference sequence). Between the trimmed V and J ends, which lost 4 bases and 4 bases, there was a span of 8 bases. CDR3: CAWNPRGNTIYF. The CDR3 DNA reads as TGTGCCTGGAACCCAAGAGGAAACACCATATATTTT.